This T cell receptor beta chain was recorded in a study of shared clonotypes between healthy human individuals. For the study at large: Used for every donor were three CD4 naive, three CD4 memory, two CD8 naive and one CD8 memory plate.

Here immunoSEQ multiplex PCR was the method, and the copy in TCRdb shows in-frame clones only, minus some. The top ten clones hold about 0.13% of a sample with about 2.4 million clones, over 85% of them seen once. V gave up 6 bases and J gave up 0 bases, with 12 bases separating them. Per germline, CDR1 MNHEY and CDR2 SVGAGI. The CDR3 has 14 amino acids. Specimen: naive CD4+ T cells sorted from blood. Subset reported: CD45RA+ positively selected. The clonotype was recovered from a man aged 18-30 years in good health. The genes are TRBV6-5 and TRBJ2-7; D gene uncertain. The CDR3 DNA reads TGTGCCAGCAGATCACGCGGTACCTCCTACGAGCAGTACTTC. Protein sequence: CASRSRGTSYEQYF.